These 29 T cell receptor beta chains share one sample of origin, sequenced in a study of human T cells and chemical hapten exposure. As to time point: patch test 1, 2 weeks after DPC sensitization. Treatment reported: therapeutic diphenylcyclopropenone sensitization with weekly scalp DPC. TCRdb passed the RACE reads through MiXCR, listing each CDR3 protein once. The sample shows 75,000 to 100,000 distinct CDR3 sequences, under 12% of them seen only once. The sample was whole blood, taken in connection with sensitization to the hapten diphenylcyclopropenone (DPC). These receptors were obtained from a man aged 35-49 years with alopecia areata. Some clones in this sample may be carry-over from other donors' samples.

The chain uses TRBV12-3 or TRBV12-4 and TRBJ2-1; maybe TRBD1 (5 bases). The CDR3 extends over 13 amino acids. V gave up 6 bases and J gave up 10 bases, with 16 bases separating them. This chain's CDR3 is CASSETASREQFF. The CDR3 DNA is TGTGCCAGCAGCGAGACAGCAAGTAGGGAGCAGTTCTTC.

The chain has TRBV6-2 or TRBV6-3 and TRBJ2-7, with TRBD1 identical over 10 bases. Germline V gene data show CDR1 as MNHEY and CDR2 as SVGEGT. Unmatched junction bases numbered 3, after V lost 5 bases and J lost 2 bases. This CDR3 comprises 14 residues. The CDR3 spells CASSQGQGTYEQYV. DNA for the CDR3: TGTGCCAGCAGTCAGGGACAGGGGACCTACGAGCAGTACGTC.

The table lists this clonotype with a few counts. The CDR3 loop is CASSHGGTSGGPGRDEQYV. The CDR3 DNA is TGTGCCAGCAGCCACGGGGGGACTAGCGGGGGACCGGGAAGGGACGAGCAGTACGTC. V usage is TRBV6-1 and J usage is TRBJ2-7; 14 bases align to TRBD2. Trimming at V came to 6 bases and at J to 5 bases, leaving 18 bases not matched to a gene. Germline V lookup: CDR1 MNHNS, CDR2 SASEGT. This CDR3 region has 19 residues.

This clonotype was seen a handful of times. The chain joins TRBV20-1 to TRBJ2-4, with 8 bases lining up with TRBD1. The CDR3 is made up of 14 amino acids. Germline V gene sequence: CDR1 DFQATT, CDR2 SNEGSKA (reference sequence). V gave up 6 bases and J gave up 6 bases; unmatched junction bases: 10. CDR3 sequence (DNA): TGCAGTGCAGGAACCAGGGGGCTGGGAAACATTCAGTACTTC. Amino acids: CSAGTRGLGNIQYF.

The V call is TRBV4-3, the J call TRBJ1-1; TRBD1 is a possible D gene (5 bases). Trimming pared 0 bases from V and 5 bases from J, leaving 19 bases between. This CDR3 contains 17 residues. Germline CDR1 is LGHNA and CDR2 is YSLEER. CDR3 nucleotide sequence: TGCGCCAGCAGCCAAGATCAGGGTATCCACCCAAGGACTGAAGCTTTCTTT. It yields the protein CASSQDQGIHPRTEAFF.

This clonotype was picked up one time. The rearrangement links TRBV7-8 to TRBJ2-1; unclear D gene. The CDR3 is 12 residues long. Trimming pared 6 bases from V and 6 bases from J, leaving 9 bases between. CDR1 is SGHVS and CDR2 is FQNEAQ in the germline V gene. The chain's CDR3 is CASSQASNEQFF. The DNA of the CDR3 is TGTGCCAGCAGTCAAGCAAGCAATGAGCAGTTCTTC.

This clonotype has just a few counts. The rearrangement uses TRBV5-6 and TRBJ1-1; D unclear. Germline V gene data show CDR1 as SGHDT and CDR2 as YYEEEE. The CDR3 has 14 residues. Trimming shortened V by 3 bases and J by 4 bases, and 13 bases separated the two germline ends. The CDR3 region is CASSSGPLGTEAFF. CDR3 DNA: TGTGCCAGCAGCTCCGGGCCGCTGGGCACTGAAGCTTTCTTT.

J is TRBJ2-1 and V is TRBV7-8, with 10 bases matching TRBD2. From germline, CDR1 is SGHVS and CDR2 FQNEAQ. Germline trimming cut 4 bases from V and 3 bases from J; bases unmatched to any gene: 3. The CDR3 spans 15 residues. The CDR3 DNA reads as TGTGCCAGCAGCTACCTAGCGGGAGTCTACAATGAGCAGTTCTTC. As protein: CASSYLAGVYNEQFF.

CDR3 DNA: TGTGCCAGCTCACCAACTAGCGGGAGTAATGAGCAGTTCTTC. Translation gives CASSPTSGSNEQFF. The chain combines TRBV18 with TRBJ2-1; the match to TRBD2 covers 11 bases. CDR3 length: 14 residues. Per germline, CDR1 KGHSH and CDR2 LQKENI. V was clipped by 2 bases and J by 7 bases; unmatched bases: 1.

The genes are TRBV20-1 and TRBJ2-7; 7 positions agree with TRBD1. Germline CDR1 DFQATT, CDR2 SNEGSKA (reference sequence). The CDR3 is 12 residues long. Losses at the gene ends were 8 bases for V and 6 bases for J; bases not matched to a gene: 10. CDR3 loop: CSPDRPSTEQYV. Here the CDR3 DNA reads TGCAGTCCGGACAGGCCGAGCACCGAGCAGTACGTC.

The V and J genes are TRBV5-1 and TRBJ2-7; 8 bases match TRBD1. Germline CDR1 and CDR2: SGHRS and YFSETQ. The length of the CDR3 is 13 residues. The J segment lost 6 bases and the V segment lost 2 bases, leaving 4 bases of the junction unmatched. CDR3 bases: TGCGCCAGCAGCTTAGACAGGGGCAGCGAGCAGTACGTC. Translation: CASSLDRGSEQYV.

The J gene is TRBJ2-7, the V gene TRBV29-1; D perhaps matches TRBD2 (6 bases). The CDR3 length is 11 residues. Trimming removed 4 bases from V and 6 bases from J, with 10 bases in between. CDR1 SQVTM and CDR2 ANQGSEA come from the germline V gene. Here the CDR3 reads CSVGNGGEQYV. For the CDR3, the DNA is TGCAGCGTTGGTAACGGGGGCGAGCAGTACGTC.

The rearrangement links TRBV11-1 to TRBJ1-1; D possibly corresponds to TRBD1 (6 bases). Germline assignment: CDR1 SGHAT and CDR2 FQDESV (reference sequence). Trimming took off 1 base at V and 7 bases at J, with 13 bases between the two ends. The CDR3 loop spans 14 amino acids. The CDR3 DNA is TGTGCCAGCAGCTTAGACTGGGCAGGGGTTGAAGCTTTCTTT. It encodes CASSLDWAGVEAFF.

This clonotype was observed at least ten times. The chain combines TRBV20-1 with TRBJ2-1; a possible D gene is TRBD2 (6 bases). This CDR3 is 14 amino acids long. Trimming shortened V by 6 bases and J by 7 bases, and 19 bases separated the two germline ends. CDR1 and CDR2 (germline): DFQATT, SNEGSKA (reference sequence). The CDR3 DNA follows: TGCAGTGCCCCCTTGTCAGGGAGGATAAATGAGCAGTTCTTC. This translates into CSAPLSGRINEQFF.

This clonotype has more than one count but fewer than ten. This chain links TRBV5-1 with TRBJ1-3; no firm D call. The CDR3 contains 15 residues. Germline V CDR1 and CDR2: SGHRS, YFSETQ. V lost 1 base to trimming and J lost 3 bases, with 11 bases between them. CDR3 in DNA: TGCGCCAGCAGCTTGACTTCGAGGGTTGGAAACACCATATATTTT. The encoded protein is CASSLTSRVGNTIYF.

This chain connects TRBV28 to TRBJ2-1; 10 bases agree with TRBD1. V lost 5 bases, J lost 7 bases, and 11 bases stayed unmatched. In germline, CDR1 is MDHEN, CDR2 SYDVKM. The CDR3 has 16 amino acids. CDR3 sequence: CASSPRGDRGRNEQFF. In nucleotides, the CDR3 is TGTGCCAGCAGTCCCCGGGGGGACAGGGGACGGAATGAGCAGTTCTTC.

The sample holds a few counts of this clonotype. J is TRBJ2-7 and V is TRBV6-5, with TRBD1 identical over 12 bases. Germline CDR1 and CDR2: MNHEY and SVGAGI. The junction had 6 bases not matched to a gene; V was cut back by 6 bases and J by 3 bases. CDR3 size: 15 residues. CDR3 bases: TGTGCCAGCAGAGGGACAGGGGGCGGCTACTACGAGCAGTACTTC. This translates into CASRGTGGGYYEQYF.

Points on this clonotype: A much larger clone differs from this one at a single base, so this may be a read error. The rearrangement uses TRBV14 and TRBJ1-4; D not resolved. The CDR3 has 15 amino acids. Germline values: CDR1 SGHDN, CDR2 FVKESK. In nucleotides, the CDR3 is TGTGCCAGCAGCCACCTATTCCCCGAAGGTGAAAAACAGTTTTTT. Protein: CASSHLFPEGEKQFF.

This clonotype was recorded at least ten times. The gene calls are TRBV29-1 and TRBJ1-2, with 7 bases that match TRBD1. The CDR3 runs to 13 residues. With V trimmed by 3 bases and J by 6 bases, 7 bases remained unmatched. The germline V gene encodes CDR1 SQVTM and CDR2 ANQGSEA. The CDR3 loop is CSVEGRGEDGYTF. CDR3 in DNA: TGCAGCGTTGAGGGCAGGGGGGAGGATGGCTACACCTTC.

This clonotype turned up a few times. The rearrangement uses TRBV7-2 and TRBJ2-7; the D call may be TRBD1 or TRBD2 (6 bases each). The V and J ends lost 5 bases and 2 bases respectively, with 16 bases between them. The germline CDR1 and CDR2 sequences are SGHTA and FQGNSA. The length of the CDR3 is 15 residues. CDR3 in DNA: TGTGCCAGCAGCCTAGGAGGGGCAGGGGCCTACGAGCAGTACTTC. Protein sequence: CASSLGGAGAYEQYF.

The genes are TRBV4-1 and TRBJ2-5, with TRBD2 matching 10 bases. J was trimmed by 6 bases and V by 1 base; bases with no gene match: 8. CDR1 and CDR2 from the germline V gene are MGHRA and YSYEKL. The CDR3 length is 16 residues. Here the CDR3 reads CASSQAPSGSIKTQYF. The DNA of the CDR3 is TGCGCCAGCAGCCAAGCTCCTAGCGGGAGTATTAAGACCCAGTACTTC.

This clonotype occurred once. A much larger clone differs from this one at a single base, so this may be a read error. The chain is built from TRBV29-1 and TRBJ1-2, with 8 nucleotides matching TRBD1. This CDR3 has 13 residues. Germline values: CDR1 SQVTM, CDR2 ANQGSEA. In nucleotides, the CDR3 is TGCAGCGTTGAGACAGGGGACCAGGGTGGCTACAACTTC. This gives the protein CSVETGDQGGYNF.

The CDR3 coding sequence is TGCAGCGCTCTAATTAACAGGAGCGGCACAGATACGCAGTATTTT. Its translation is CSALINRSGTDTQYF. V and J are TRBV29-1 and TRBJ2-3, with D possibly being TRBD1 (5 bases). Germline values: CDR1 SQVTM, CDR2 ANQGSEA. V was clipped by 7 bases and J by 1 base, with 18 bases between them. This CDR3 is 15 amino acids long.

Only a few counts were recorded for this clonotype. The genes are TRBV24-1 and TRBJ2-5; 8 nucleotides align to TRBD1. The CDR3 spans 16 residues. V trimming: 2 bases; J trimming: 5 bases; junction bases outside the gene matches: 9. From germline, CDR1 is KGHDR and CDR2 SFDVKD. For the CDR3, the DNA is TGTGCCACCAGTGATTCTCCGGGACAGGCTAAGGAGACCCAGTACTTC. It specifies CATSDSPGQAKETQYF.

Many counts were recorded for this clonotype. The CDR3 region is CASRGTGLGYTF. CDR3 bases: TGTGCCAGCAGGGGGACAGGATTAGGCTACACCTTC. The rearrangement joins TRBV6-2 or TRBV6-3 to TRBJ1-2; 8 bases are a match to TRBD1. J was trimmed by 8 bases and V by 6 bases; bases with no gene match: 5. The CDR3 is made up of 12 amino acids. Germline loops: CDR1 MNHEY, CDR2 SVGEGT.

In its sample, this clonotype was seen a few times. The chain joins TRBV29-1 to TRBJ2-1; 9 bases map to TRBD2. The CDR3 runs to 14 residues. The germline CDR1 and CDR2 sequences are SQVTM and ANQGSEA. Trimming cost V 4 bases and J 5 bases; bases outside gene matches: 6. CDR3 DNA sequence: TGCAGCGTTGCCGGGACTAGCTTCGACAATGAGCAGTTCTTC. Its translation is CSVAGTSFDNEQFF.

Only a few counts were recorded for this clonotype. The chain couples TRBV7-2 to TRBJ2-1, with TRBD1 matching over 7 bases. The J segment lost 4 bases and the V segment lost 1 base, leaving 4 bases of the junction unmatched. Germline V CDR1 and CDR2: SGHTA, FQGNSA. The CDR3 is made up of 15 amino acids. CDR3 sequence: CASSLDDRVYNEQFF. CDR3 in DNA: TGTGCCAGCAGCTTAGATGACAGGGTATACAATGAGCAGTTCTTC.

Many counts were recorded for this clonotype. This rearrangement joins TRBV20-1 to TRBJ1-1; no clear D. Per the germline V gene, CDR1 is DFQATT and CDR2 is SNEGSKA (reference sequence). Trimming shortened V by 4 bases and J by 3 bases, and 15 bases separated the two germline ends. The CDR3 spans 14 residues. CDR3 sequence (DNA): TGCAGTGCTAAAGAAATATTGGTATACACTGAAGCTTTCTTT. The encoded protein is CSAKEILVYTEAFF.

This chain uses TRBV28 with TRBJ2-5; D may be TRBD1 (7 bases). The germline gives CDR1 MDHEN, CDR2 SYDVKM. The V end was cut by 8 bases, the J end by 2 bases, with 21 bases between. The CDR3 spans 16 residues. DNA of the CDR3: TGTGCCAGCTCCCTCAGAGGCAGGGGGGATCAAGAGACCCAGTACTTC. Translated, it gives CASSLRGRGDQETQYF.